This T cell receptor (beta chain) was recovered during a study of tumor and adjacent non-tumor tissue in lung cancer. In the study overall: The patients, approximately 9 men and roughly 5 women, were about 31 to 76 with stage I to III disease.

Only a few counts were recorded for this clonotype. Antigen: not known. General study results and limits: In normal lung, the top 100 clones were significantly more dominant than in tumor.

Three rounds of nested PCR, following a modified ARM-PCR protocol, produced the TCRbeta library. One entry per CDR3 protein results from TCRdb running MiXCR on the multiplex PCR reads. The top ten hold around 25% of the sample, which has around 210,000 distinct CDR3 sequences, 71% seen once. This sample's RNA came from whole unsorted tissue. The V gene's germline CDR1 is SGHKS and CDR2 YYEKEE (reference sequence). The CDR3 contains 15 residues. V lost 1 base to trimming and J lost 6 bases, with 13 bases between them. The TCR originated in a man in his sixties with non-small cell lung cancer. Sequenced material: lung tumor tissue. The V gene is TRBV5-5, the J gene TRBJ2-2; TRBD1 is a possible D gene (5 bases). DNA of the CDR3: TGTGCCAGCAGCTTGCAGGGTAGGGTCGCCGGGGAGCTGTTTTTT. It specifies CASSLQGRVAGELFF.